Listed below are T cell receptor beta chains from one sample, sequenced in a study of blood T cell repertoires in COVID-19. Profiled with immunoSEQ multiplex PCR; TCRdb holds only in-frame clones, not every one. The sample contains hundreds of thousands of clones, around 85% of which appear only once. Sequencing was done on a sample of peripheral blood. The receptors stem from a woman aged 45 to 65 with acute or convalescent COVID-19. Each CDR3 is given with its conserved first and last residue. Fields, in order: clone size, J gene, D gene, V gene, CDR3 DNA, CDR3 protein. A D gene is named only where the DNA matches it firmly. A row's size may be missing; if present it is once, few, many or a size class.

size: -
J: TRBJ2-5
D: TRBD2
V: TRBV18
DNA: TGTGCCAGCTCATCCAGGCCAGCGGGAGGGCCAGAGACCCAGTACTTC
CDR3: CASSSRPAGGPETQYF

size: -
J: TRBJ2-6
D: TRBD2
V: TRBV18
DNA: TGTGCCAGCTCACCAAGGGAGGGCCTTGGGGCCAACGTCCTGACTTTC
CDR3: CASSPREGLGANVLTF

size: -
J: TRBJ1-1
D: TRBD1
V: TRBV7-9
DNA: TGTGCCAGCAGCATTGGACAGGGGGTTACTGAAGCTTTCTTT
CDR3: CASSIGQGVTEAFF

size: -
J: TRBJ2-5
D: -
V: TRBV2
DNA: TGTGCCAGCAGACTTAGCGTGGAGACCCAGTACTTC
CDR3: CASRLSVETQYF

size: -
J: TRBJ2-7
D: -
V: TRBV5-1
DNA: TGCGCCAGCAGGTCGGAGCCCCGGCTTGTCTCCTACGAGCAGTACTTC
CDR3: CASRSEPRLVSYEQYF

size: -
J: TRBJ2-7
D: -
V: TRBV27
DNA: TGTGCCAGCAAGGGGTACGGTAACTCCTACGAGCAGTACTTC
CDR3: CASKGYGNSYEQYF

size: once
J: TRBJ2-3
D: TRBD2
V: TRBV6-6
DNA: TGTGCCAGCGTTAGGACTAGCGGGGGGGTAGATACGCAGTATTTT
CDR3: CASVRTSGGVDTQYF

size: -
J: TRBJ1-2
D: -
V: TRBV3-1/TRBV3-2
DNA: TGTGCCAGCAGCGCCGGGACATCTCCACCTAACTATGGCTACACCTTC
CDR3: CASSAGTSPPNYGYTF

size: once
J: TRBJ2-3
D: TRBD2
V: TRBV6-5
DNA: TGTGCCAGCAGTTACTCGCGGGAGGGTAGCACAGATACGCAGTATTTT
CDR3: CASSYSREGSTDTQYF

size: -
J: TRBJ2-7
D: TRBD2
V: TRBV27
DNA: TGTGCCAGCAGTTTATTGACTAGCGGGAGAGGAGTCGAGCAGTACTTC
CDR3: CASSLLTSGRGVEQYF

size: -
J: TRBJ2-5
D: TRBD2
V: TRBV9
DNA: TGTGCCAGCAGCGCGGGACTAGCGGGCCAGGAGACCCAGTACTTC
CDR3: CASSAGLAGQETQYF

size: -
J: TRBJ1-2
D: TRBD1
V: TRBV24-1
DNA: TGTGCCACCAGTGACCCGGGACAGGGGGCTGACGGCTACACCTTC
CDR3: CATSDPGQGADGYTF

size: -
J: TRBJ2-4
D: -
V: TRBV11-2
DNA: TGTGCCAGCAGCTTAATAAGGGGAGCCAAAAACATTCAGTACTTC
CDR3: CASSLIRGAKNIQYF

size: -
J: TRBJ2-2
D: -
V: TRBV18
DNA: TGTGCCAGCTCACCACCGGGACTCGAGGGGACCGGGGAGCTGTTTTTT
CDR3: CASSPPGLEGTGELFF

size: -
J: TRBJ2-1
D: TRBD2
V: TRBV5-1
DNA: TGCGCCAGCAGCTACGGGACTAGCGGGAGAAGCTCCTACAATGAGCAGTTCTTC
CDR3: CASSYGTSGRSSYNEQFF

size: -
J: TRBJ1-6
D: -
V: TRBV30
DNA: TGTGCCTGGGGCTTATACGGCCTCAGGTCGAGTTCACCCCTCCACTTT
CDR3: CAWGLYGLRSSSPLHF

size: -
J: TRBJ2-7
D: -
V: TRBV12-3/TRBV12-4
DNA: TGTGCCAGCAGTTTAGACAGCTCCTACGAGCAGTACTTC
CDR3: CASSLDSSYEQYF

size: -
J: TRBJ2-5
D: -
V: TRBV7-2
DNA: TGTGCCAGCAGCTTAGATAGTCTCGGGGGACCCTTTCAAGAGACCCAGTACTTC
CDR3: CASSLDSLGGPFQETQYF

size: -
J: TRBJ2-3
D: -
V: TRBV9
DNA: TGTGCCAGCAGCGTTTTAACAGCCACAGATACGCAGTATTTT
CDR3: CASSVLTATDTQYF

size: -
J: TRBJ2-1
D: -
V: TRBV11-3
DNA: TGTGCCAGCAGCCCGCGGGGACCAAGCTCCTACAATGAGCAGTTCTTC
CDR3: CASSPRGPSSYNEQFF

size: -
J: TRBJ1-3
D: TRBD1
V: TRBV10-1
DNA: TGCGCCACCTCTGTAGAAGGGACAGGGAGACAAAGCTTTCTGAGCTGCTCTGGAAACACCATATATTTT
CDR3: CATSVEGTGRQSFLSCSGNTIYF

size: -
J: TRBJ2-2
D: -
V: TRBV11-3
DNA: TGTGCCAGCAGATCCGACTCCCTCCTCGGGGAGCTGTTTTTT
CDR3: CASRSDSLLGELFF

size: -
J: TRBJ1-6
D: -
V: TRBV2
DNA: TGTGCCAGCAGTGGCGGGACGGCGTATTCACCCCTCCACTTT
CDR3: CASSGGTAYSPLHF